The clone carrying this T cell receptor beta chain was detected only a few times. In the study's own analysis: The assay estimated nucleated cells by amplifying reference gene primers. The repertoire was sequenced with immunoSEQ multiplex PCR; TCRdb's copy has only in-frame clones and lacks some. Clone size and the V and J calls come from that table; the DNA yielded D and trimming. The repertoire holds approximately 320,000 clones, with roughly 85% as singletons. This specimen belongs to a study of blood T cell repertoires in COVID-19. Study context: Acute-phase and convalescent COVID-19 samples originated in the United States, Italy and Spain. Sources were T cells, B-cell-depleted T cells, or PBMCs; the material itself was cDNA or gDNA.

CDR1 is MGHDK, CDR2 SYGVNS, per germline. Trimming took 5 bases from V and 6 from J; bases not matched to a gene: 0. This CDR3 contains 12 residues. The receptor was isolated from a human donor in a cohort sampled during active COVID-19. The sequenced sample consisted of peripheral blood. This rearrangement joins TRBV25-1 to TRBJ1-5, with 8 bases that match TRBD1. CDR3 bases: TGTGCCAGCAGTCAGGGGGCTCAGCCCCAGCATTTT. This gives the protein CASSQGAQPQHF. The full variable domain, rest sourced from reference TRBV25-1 and TRBJ1-5, is EADIYQTPRYLVIGTGKKITLECSQTMGHDKMYWYQQDPGMELHLIHYSYGVNSTEKGDLSSESTVSRIRTEHFPLTLESARPSHTSQYLCASSQGAQPQHFGDGTRLSIL.